The source of this T cell receptor (beta chain) is a study of T-cell memory formation after mild COVID-19 (dated by TCRdb to about 2021). As for the study more broadly: TCR sequence clusters from the two donors were largely donor specific. T-cell clones expanding and contracting after mild COVID-19 in two donors were tracked by longitudinal TCRalpha and TCRbeta repertoire sequencing. Two young, previously healthy adult volunteers made up the cohort, one male and one female.

The sequencer was an Illumina NovaSeq 6000. Using 5'RACE with constant-segment primers, TCRalpha and TCRbeta cDNA libraries were constructed, with sample barcodes and unique molecular identifiers added in the process. RNA was extracted from every sample with Trizol reagent. Amplification of the libraries took two PCR steps, and the second step added a second sample barcode plus Illumina TruSeq adapters. Sequencing of libraries was performed on an Illumina NovaSeq with 2 x 150 bp paired-end reads. Per the original workflow: Reads were demultiplexed and collapsed into UMI-guided consensus sequences with migec v1.2.7. Using mixcr v2.1.11, the UMI consensuses were aligned to TRA and TRB V and J templates and assembled into clonotypes. Clonotypes were classified as expanded or contracted when called significant by both edgeR and NoisET, with noise models trained on biological replicates. For edgeR calls, the cutoffs were a false discovery rate-adjusted p below 0.01 and a log2 fold-change threshold of 1. As an exploratory analysis of dynamics, max-normalized trajectories of the 1000 most abundant clonotypes were examined by PCA with hierarchical clustering. Separately sequenced CD4+ and CD8+ repertoires were used to assign a CD4 or CD8 phenotype to each responding clone. TCRdb trimmed the raw reads at Q25, called clones with MiXCR and kept productive beta chains. All rows with the same CDR3 protein become a single entry with the most common DNA and genes. TCRdb's processing, not the authors', yielded these V and J calls. Within this sample are about 500,000 distinct CDR3 sequences, with around 20% of them counted one time only. The ten largest clones capture approximately 12% of the sample.

A remark on this clonotype: It lacks a known antigen. Base qualities are missing; no much larger clone stands one base away.

Here is what the overall study found, with its caveats: The study covered only a couple of mild cases, and larger cohorts including severe cases with pre-infection samples were considered necessary. SARS-CoV-2 specificity of the second-wave clones peaking on day 37 was not confirmed. Clones that contracted from day 15 to 85 showed balanced CD4/CD8 phenotypes, whereas a second wave of clones that expanded from day 15 to 37 leaned towards CD4+. Contracting CD4+ clones were found mainly in CM and EM memory subsets, while CD8+ clones were enriched in EMRA. Some responding clones were found in pre-infection memory, which suggests that pre-existing cross-reactive memory T cells took part in the SARS-CoV-2 response.

The CDR3, cysteine through phenylalanine, is 14 amino acids long. Only the CDR3 DNA is retained, 42 bases long and in frame from the first base. The germline V gene encodes CDR1 SEHNR and CDR2 FQNEAQ (reference sequence). Relative to germline, V is missing 5 bases and J is missing 4 bases, with 5 bases of the junction outside any gene match. PBMCs were isolated by Ficoll-Paque density gradient centrifugation. Sequences were obtained from PBMCs or a T cell subset sorted from them (not recorded which). Recombination connected TRBV7-9 to TRBJ1-2, with 9 bases in between that match TRBD1. The sequence came from an adult woman who had mild COVID-19 (a few samples of this study predate the infection). The sample titles of this study are shuffled in the database, so cell type and time point are left out; the donor was told from shared clones. The base sequence is TGTGCCAGCAGCGGACAGGGGTTTTTCTATGGCTACACCTTC. This yields the protein CASSGQGFFYGYTF.